This TCR beta chain was documented in a study of OX40 agonist ivuxolimab in advanced cancers. Broader study findings: Some of the lowest clonal expansion was seen in partial responders at 0.1-3.0 mg/kg. On average, a greater number of expanded clones characterised CD8+ T cells relative to CD4+.

Here immunoSEQ multiplex PCR was the method, and the copy in TCRdb shows in-frame clones only, minus some. The sample has fewer than 80,000 clones, roughly 80% seen once. The CDR3 spans 18 residues. CDR1 and CDR2 (germline): MDHEN, SYDVKM. Trimming took 8 bases from V and 4 from J; bases not matched to a gene: 21. This clone is a singleton in its sample. Its antigen is currently unknown. The rearrangement uses TRBV28 and TRBJ2-3; 7 bases match TRBD2. Here the sequenced sample was CD4+ or CD8+ T cells sorted from blood, taken in a trial of the OX40 agonist ivuxolimab. The sequence derives from an adult with an advanced solid tumor such as melanoma, head and neck, liver or kidney cancer. CDR3 protein: CASSYTYTQAGSPDTQYF. For the CDR3, the DNA is TGTGCCAGCTCTTATACCTATACGCAAGCGGGGTCCCCAGATACGCAGTATTTT.